A selection of T cell receptor beta chains follows, all from one sample in a study of blood T cell repertoires in COVID-19. Sequenced by immunoSEQ multiplex PCR; TCRdb stores in-frame clones only, minus some. The sample contains about 110,000 clones, 75% to 85% of which appear only once. The sequenced sample was peripheral blood. These receptors all come from a man between 70 and 80 years old with acute or convalescent COVID-19. The CDR3 runs from the conserved cysteine through the conserved F or W. A D gene is named only where the DNA matches it firmly. Where a row states a size, it is once, few, many or the class of an expanded clone; other rows omit it.

TRBV2	NA	13	TRBJ1-2	TRBD1	TGTGCCAGCACCAGGGACAGGGGGTACGGCTACACCTTC	CASTRDRGYGYTF
TRBV5-1	NA	13	TRBJ2-1	NA	TGCGCCAGCAGTCGGGACATCTACAATGAGCAGTTCTTC	CASSRDIYNEQFF
TRBV2	NA	14	TRBJ2-3	NA	TGTGCCAGCACACTCCTCCAGGGGTCCGGTACGCAGTATTTT	CASTLLQGSGTQYF
TRBV28	NA	12	TRBJ2-2	NA	TGTGCCAGCAGGCGGGACACCGGGGAGCTGTTTTTT	CASRRDTGELFF
TRBV27	NA	15	TRBJ2-2	NA	TGTGCCAGCAGTTTTACGCAGGGGAGTGCCGGGGAGCTGTTTTTT	CASSFTQGSAGELFF
TRBV7-2	NA	15	TRBJ2-1	TRBD2	TGTGCCAGCAGCCCCAGCGGGAAGGACTACAATGAGCAGTTCTTC	CASSPSGKDYNEQFF
TRBV28	NA	15	TRBJ2-7	NA	TGTGCCAGCAGTTTAGGCGGACAGACAAACTACGAGCAGTACTTC	CASSLGGQTNYEQYF
TRBV9	NA	14	TRBJ1-3	NA	TGTGCCAGCAGCGTAATGGGCAGGGGAAACACCATATATTTT	CASSVMGRGNTIYF
TRBV19	NA	17	TRBJ1-3	NA	TGTGCCAGTAGCTTCCTCCGGGACACTGACTCTGGAAACACCATATATTTT	CASSFLRDTDSGNTIYF
TRBV19	NA	16	TRBJ2-1	TRBD2	TGTGCCAGTAGGCTATTAGCGGGACACGTCTACAATGAGCAGTTCTTC	CASRLLAGHVYNEQFF
TRBV3-1/TRBV3-2	few	12	TRBJ1-1	NA	TGTGCCAGCAGCCAAGGTATCACTGAAGCTTTCTTT	CASSQGITEAFF
TRBV5-4	NA	15	TRBJ2-3	NA	TGTGCCAGCAGCTTTAGCTCAACTAGCACAGATACGCAGTATTTT	CASSFSSTSTDTQYF
TRBV27	NA	14	TRBJ1-2	TRBD1	TGTGCCAGCAGTGCCCAGGGGGCAGAGTATGGCTACACCTTC	CASSAQGAEYGYTF
TRBV5-4	NA	18	TRBJ1-3	TRBD1	TGTGCCAGCAGCTTCCGGGACAGGGGAGGTCGGTCTGGAAACACCATATATTTT	CASSFRDRGGRSGNTIYF
TRBV28	NA	12	TRBJ1-2	NA	TGTGCCAGCAGTTTAGGGGGGTATGGCTACACCTTC	CASSLGGYGYTF
TRBV7-9	NA	13	TRBJ2-7	NA	TGTGCCAGCAGCCTGCAGGGGGGAGAAGGGCAGTACTTC	CASSLQGGEGQYF
TRBV30	NA	14	TRBJ2-3	TRBD2	TGTGCCTGGAGACTAGCGGAGAGCACAGATACGCAGTATTTT	CAWRLAESTDTQYF
TRBV11-2	once	16	TRBJ2-3	NA	TGTGCCAGCAGCTCAAAACGCCCGGGGGGCACAGATACGCAGTATTTT	CASSSKRPGGTDTQYF
TRBV18	NA	15	TRBJ1-4	NA	TGTGCCAGCTCACCCCTATCCGGCGCGGAAGAAAAACTGTTTTTT	CASSPLSGAEEKLFF
TRBV2	NA	13	TRBJ2-3	NA	TGTGCCAGCAGACGTCTGGCCGGGGATACGCAGTATTTT	CASRRLAGDTQYF
TRBV11-2	NA	16	TRBJ2-7	NA	TGTGCCAGCAGCTTCTATGGTCGGGGGACCTCTCCCGAGCAGTACTTC	CASSFYGRGTSPEQYF
TRBV24-1	NA	16	TRBJ2-7	TRBD1	TGTGCCACCAGTTACGTCGGGACAGGGGGTGTTGACGAGCAGTACTTC	CATSYVGTGGVDEQYF
TRBV18	NA	15	TRBJ2-3	NA	TGTGCCAGCTCACCACCGGGAGCCCCCACAGATACGCAGTATTTT	CASSPPGAPTDTQYF
TRBV14	NA	15	TRBJ2-1	TRBD2	TGTGCCAGCAGCCTTAGCGGGGCCCTTTTGAATGAGCAGTTCTTC	CASSLSGALLNEQFF
TRBV10-1	NA	15	TRBJ2-7	TRBD2	TGCGCCAGCAGTGAGTCTAAGCGGGGCGCCTACGAGCAGTACTTC	CASSESKRGAYEQYF
TRBV29-1	many	13	TRBJ2-2	NA	TGCAGCGTATACGGGAGTGGCACCGGGGAGCTGTTTTTT	CSVYGSGTGELFF
TRBV7-2	NA	14	TRBJ1-1	TRBD1	TGTGCCAGCAGCTTAAACGTGGGGACAGCCGGCGCTTTCTTT	CASSLNVGTAGAFF
TRBV5-1	NA	15	TRBJ2-1	NA	TGCGCCAGCAGCTTTTTGCAGGCGACGTACAATGAGCAGTTCTTC	CASSFLQATYNEQFF
TRBV5-1	NA	14	TRBJ1-4	TRBD1	TGCGCCAGCGGGACAGGGGCGTCTAATGAAAAACTGTTTTTT	CASGTGASNEKLFF
TRBV9	NA	14	TRBJ2-7	NA	TGTGCCAGCAGCACCATGGACAATTCCTACGAGCAGTACTTC	CASSTMDNSYEQYF
TRBV5-1	NA	17	TRBJ2-7	TRBD2	TGCGCCAGCAGCCCGGGGACTAGCGGGCCGAGCTCCTACGAGCAGTACTTC	CASSPGTSGPSSYEQYF
TRBV5-1	NA	14	TRBJ2-1	NA	TGCGCCAGCAGCTTGTTAGGCGGGATAAATGAGCAGTTCTTC	CASSLLGGINEQFF
TRBV3-1/TRBV3-2	NA	12	TRBJ1-5	NA	TGTGCCAGCAGCCAAGGGCTTCAGCCCCAGCATTTT	CASSQGLQPQHF
TRBV19	once	15	TRBJ1-2	NA	TGTGCCAGTAGTGTTCTGACGGAGTCTAACTATGGCTACACCTTC	CASSVLTESNYGYTF
TRBV15	NA	15	TRBJ2-1	TRBD2	TGTGCCACCAGCGTCGGGACTAGCGGGACGTATGAGCAGTTCTTC	CATSVGTSGTYEQFF
TRBV28	NA	14	TRBJ1-5	TRBD1	TGTGCCAGCAGGGGGACAGGGGGCTTGGGGCCCCAGCATTTT	CASRGTGGLGPQHF
TRBV5-1	few	13	TRBJ2-7	TRBD2	TGCGCCAGCAGCTTAGCGGGAGCCAACGAGCAGTACTTC	CASSLAGANEQYF
TRBV19	NA	12	TRBJ2-1	TRBD2	TGTGCCAGTAAAGGGACTAGCAATGAGCAGTTCTTC	CASKGTSNEQFF
TRBV11-2	NA	16	TRBJ1-1	TRBD1	TGTGCCAGCACCAACACAGGGGGCCGGATGAACACTGAAGCTTTCTTT	CASTNTGGRMNTEAFF
TRBV5-6	NA	17	TRBJ2-2	NA	TGTGCCAGCAGCCGTCGTCCATCGACATCGAACACCGGGGAGCTGTTTTTT	CASSRRPSTSNTGELFF
TRBV28	NA	11	TRBJ1-2	NA	TGTGCCAGCAGTTCTACCTATGGCTACACCTTC	CASSSTYGYTF
TRBV28	few	13	TRBJ1-1	TRBD1	TGTGCCACCATAAACCAGGGGGACGTGAAAGCTTTCTTT	CATINQGDVKAFF
TRBV30	NA	12	TRBJ2-5	NA	TGTGCCTGGGGACTATCCGTAGAGTCCCAGTACTTC	CAWGLSVESQYF
TRBV6-1	NA	15	TRBJ2-1	NA	TGTGCCAGCAGTGACCTCTTAAGACACAACAATGAGCAGTTCTTC	CASSDLLRHNNEQFF
TRBV5-1	NA	16	TRBJ2-2	TRBD1	TGCGCCAGCACCTTACGAGGACAGGGACACACCGGGGAGCTGTTTTTT	CASTLRGQGHTGELFF
TRBV7-8	NA	15	TRBJ2-2	NA	TGTGCCAGCAGCGTAAGGCCTAGGGAGAAAGGGGAGCTGTTTTTT	CASSVRPREKGELFF